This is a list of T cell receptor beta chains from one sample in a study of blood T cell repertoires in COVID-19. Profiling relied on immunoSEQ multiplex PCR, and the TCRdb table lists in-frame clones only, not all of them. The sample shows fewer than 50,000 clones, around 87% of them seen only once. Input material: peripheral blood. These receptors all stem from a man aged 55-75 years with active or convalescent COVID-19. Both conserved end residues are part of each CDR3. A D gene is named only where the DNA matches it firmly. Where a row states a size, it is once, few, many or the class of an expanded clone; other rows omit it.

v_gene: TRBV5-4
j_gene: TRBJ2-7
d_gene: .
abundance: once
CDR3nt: TGTGCCAGCAGCTCCCCAGGGGCCTACGAGCAGTACTTC
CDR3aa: CASSSPGAYEQYF

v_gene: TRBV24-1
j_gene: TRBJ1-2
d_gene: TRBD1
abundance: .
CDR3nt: TGTGCCACCAGGGAGACAGGGGACTATGGCTACACCTTC
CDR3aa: CATRETGDYGYTF

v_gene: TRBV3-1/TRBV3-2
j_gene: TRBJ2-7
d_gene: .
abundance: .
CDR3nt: TGTGCCAGCAGCCCCCGGCAGGCAGGCTCCTACTACGAGCAGTACTTC
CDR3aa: CASSPRQAGSYYEQYF

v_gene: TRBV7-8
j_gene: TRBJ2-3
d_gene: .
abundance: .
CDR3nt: TGTGCCAGCAGTCCCACGTGGGGGGACCTCACAGATACGCAGTATTTT
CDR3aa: CASSPTWGDLTDTQYF

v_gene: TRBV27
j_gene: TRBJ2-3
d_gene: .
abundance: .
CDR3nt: TGTGCCAGCAAAGCTTATGATACGCAGTATTTT
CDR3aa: CASKAYDTQYF

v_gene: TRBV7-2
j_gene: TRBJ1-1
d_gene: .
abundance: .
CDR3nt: TGTGCCAGCCGCGGGCGGGGGGGCGTGGGTTTCACTGAAGCTTTCTTT
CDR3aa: CASRGRGGVGFTEAFF

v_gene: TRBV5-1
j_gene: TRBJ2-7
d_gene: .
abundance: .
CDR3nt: TGCGCCAGCAGCAAGGCGGGGCGGGACGAGCAGTACTTC
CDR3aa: CASSKAGRDEQYF

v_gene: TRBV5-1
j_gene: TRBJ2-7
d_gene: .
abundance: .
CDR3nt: TGCGCCAGCAGCTTGGAGACAGGCGTCTCTCGGTACGAGCAGTACTTC
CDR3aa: CASSLETGVSRYEQYF

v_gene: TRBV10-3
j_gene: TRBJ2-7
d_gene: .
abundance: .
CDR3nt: TGTGCCATCAGCCCCGTGGAGGGCACCCGATACGAGCAGTACTTC
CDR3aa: CAISPVEGTRYEQYF

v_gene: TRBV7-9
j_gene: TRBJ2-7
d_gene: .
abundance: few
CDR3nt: TGTGCCAGCAGCAACCCTCGAGGGTCCTACGAGCAGTACTTC
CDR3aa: CASSNPRGSYEQYF

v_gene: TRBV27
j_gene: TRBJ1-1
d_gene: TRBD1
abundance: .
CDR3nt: TGTGCCAGCAGAACCAGGGGGACCACTGAAGCTTTCTTT
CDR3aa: CASRTRGTTEAFF

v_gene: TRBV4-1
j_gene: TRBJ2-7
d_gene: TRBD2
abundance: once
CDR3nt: TGCGCCAGCAGCCGCGGACTAGCGGGAGTGACCTACGAGCAGTACTTC
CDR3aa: CASSRGLAGVTYEQYF

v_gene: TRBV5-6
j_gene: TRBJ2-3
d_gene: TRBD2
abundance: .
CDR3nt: TGTGCCAGCAGCTTGGCCTGGGTCGGGGGGGCTAGCACAGATACGCAGTATTTT
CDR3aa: CASSLAWVGGASTDTQYF

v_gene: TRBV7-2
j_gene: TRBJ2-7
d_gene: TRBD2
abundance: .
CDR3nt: TGTGCCAGCAGCCCACCAGGACTAGCGGGGAGGTACGAGCAGTACTTC
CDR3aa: CASSPPGLAGRYEQYF

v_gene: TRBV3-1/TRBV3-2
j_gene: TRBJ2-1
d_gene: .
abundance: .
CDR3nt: TGTGCCAGCGGACCATTAAGGGGCCGCTCCTACAATGAGCAGTTCTTC
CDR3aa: CASGPLRGRSYNEQFF

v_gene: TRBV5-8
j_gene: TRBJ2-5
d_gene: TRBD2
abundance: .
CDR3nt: TGTGCCAGCAGCTTGGGACTAGCGGGCGAGGAGACCCAGTACTTC
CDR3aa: CASSLGLAGEETQYF

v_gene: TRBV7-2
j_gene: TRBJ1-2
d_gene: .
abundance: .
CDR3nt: TGTGCCAGCAGCCGGGATGGGGAGGTCTATGGCTACACCTTC
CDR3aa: CASSRDGEVYGYTF

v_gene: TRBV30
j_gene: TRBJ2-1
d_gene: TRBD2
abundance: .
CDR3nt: TGTGCCTGGAGTGGGTTAGCGGGAGATCTGAATGAGCAGTTCTTC
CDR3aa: CAWSGLAGDLNEQFF

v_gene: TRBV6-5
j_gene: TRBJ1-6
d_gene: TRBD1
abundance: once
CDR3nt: TGTGCCAGCAGGCTGGACAGGGGACATTCACCCCTCCACTTT
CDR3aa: CASRLDRGHSPLHF

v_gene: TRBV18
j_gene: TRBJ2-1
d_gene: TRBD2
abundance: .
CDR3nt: TGTGCCAGCTCACCCCGGGGGCTAGCGGGAGGCGTTGTTGAGCAGTTCTTC
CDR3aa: CASSPRGLAGGVVEQFF

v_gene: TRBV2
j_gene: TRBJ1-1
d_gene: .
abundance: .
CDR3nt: TGTGCCAGCAGGGACGGAGGCTCGTCGGCTGAAGCTTTCTTT
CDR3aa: CASRDGGSSAEAFF

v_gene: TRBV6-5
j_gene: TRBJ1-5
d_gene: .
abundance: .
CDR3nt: TGTGCCAGCACCCCAGGCCCCTACCTTAATCAGCCCCAGCATTTT
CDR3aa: CASTPGPYLNQPQHF

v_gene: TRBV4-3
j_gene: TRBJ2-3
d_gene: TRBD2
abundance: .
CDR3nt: TGCGCCAGCAGCCAAGATGGGCTAGCGGGAGTTTCAGATACGCAGTATTTT
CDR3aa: CASSQDGLAGVSDTQYF

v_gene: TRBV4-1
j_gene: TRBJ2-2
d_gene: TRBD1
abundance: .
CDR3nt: TGCGCCAGCAGCCATAGCCGGGACAGGGTTGACACCGGGGAGCTGTTTTTT
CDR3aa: CASSHSRDRVDTGELFF

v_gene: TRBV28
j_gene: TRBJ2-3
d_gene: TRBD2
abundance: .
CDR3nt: TGTGCCAGCAGCGGCGGGAGGGGTTTAGATACGCAGTATTTT
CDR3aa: CASSGGRGLDTQYF

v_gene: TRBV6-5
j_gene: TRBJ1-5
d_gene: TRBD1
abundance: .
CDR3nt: TGTGCCAGCACCAGAACCGGGACAGGCAATCAGCCCCAGCATTTT
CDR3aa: CASTRTGTGNQPQHF

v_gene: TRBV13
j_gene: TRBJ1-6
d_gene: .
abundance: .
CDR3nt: TGTGCCAGCAGCCGTCGGGTGACGGCCACCCCAGGGGCCCTCCACTTT
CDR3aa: CASSRRVTATPGALHF

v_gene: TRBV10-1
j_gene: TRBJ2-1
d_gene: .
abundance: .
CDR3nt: TGCGCCAGCTCTAGCGCGAGCTCCTACAATGAGCAGTTCTTC
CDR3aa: CASSSASSYNEQFF

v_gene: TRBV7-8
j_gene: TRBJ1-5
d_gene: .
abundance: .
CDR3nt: TGTGCCAGCAGCCTAATCGCCGGGCAGGCAGGGGTGCGAACCCAGCATTTT
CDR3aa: CASSLIAGQAGVRTQHF

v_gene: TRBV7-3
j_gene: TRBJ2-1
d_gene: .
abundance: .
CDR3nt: TGTGCCAGCAGCTTCGGTCCCCCTAGGCTTCGGTATGAGCAGTTCTTC
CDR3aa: CASSFGPPRLRYEQFF

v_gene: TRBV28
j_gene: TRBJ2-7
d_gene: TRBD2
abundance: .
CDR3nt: TGTGCCAGCAGTTTCCCCGCTAGCGGGCCTTACGAGCAGTACTTC
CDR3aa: CASSFPASGPYEQYF

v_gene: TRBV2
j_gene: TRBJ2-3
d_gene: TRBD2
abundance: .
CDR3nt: TGTGCCAGCAGGGCAGCGGGAGGGGGTCCAGATACGCAGTATTTT
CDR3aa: CASRAAGGGPDTQYF

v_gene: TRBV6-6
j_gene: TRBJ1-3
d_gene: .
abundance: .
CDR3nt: TGTGCCAGCAGTGGGGCAGGCGGAAACACCATATATTTT
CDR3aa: CASSGAGGNTIYF

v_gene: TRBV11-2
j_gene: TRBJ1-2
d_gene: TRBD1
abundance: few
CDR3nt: TGTGCCAGCAGGTACTCGGACAGGGGGCTCAGCTTTGGCTACACCTTC
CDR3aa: CASRYSDRGLSFGYTF

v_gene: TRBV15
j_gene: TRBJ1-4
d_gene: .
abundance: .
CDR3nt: TGTGCCACCAGCTTACAGGCAACTAATGAAAAACTGTTTTTT
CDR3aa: CATSLQATNEKLFF

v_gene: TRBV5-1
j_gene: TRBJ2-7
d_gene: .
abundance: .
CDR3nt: TGCGCCAGCAGCTTTCAGGGATACGAGCAGTACTTC
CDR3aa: CASSFQGYEQYF

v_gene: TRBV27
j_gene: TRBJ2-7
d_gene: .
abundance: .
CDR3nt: TGTGCCAGCAGTTTGCAGGGCGGCGAGCAGTACTTC
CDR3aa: CASSLQGGEQYF

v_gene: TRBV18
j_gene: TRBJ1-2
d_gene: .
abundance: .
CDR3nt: TGTGCCAGCTCACCAGTTAGCCCCAACTATGGCTACACCTTC
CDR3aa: CASSPVSPNYGYTF

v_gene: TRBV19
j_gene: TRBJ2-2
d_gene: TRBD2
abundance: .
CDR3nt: TGTGCCAGTAGTATGGCTAGCGGGTCGAACACCGGGGAGCTGTTTTTT
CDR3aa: CASSMASGSNTGELFF

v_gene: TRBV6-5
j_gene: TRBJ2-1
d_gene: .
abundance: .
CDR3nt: TGTGCCAGCAGTTACGACACATATCGGAATGAGCAGTTCTTC
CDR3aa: CASSYDTYRNEQFF

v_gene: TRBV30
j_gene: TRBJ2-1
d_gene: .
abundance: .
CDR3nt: TGTGCCTGGAGTGCGGCGGGATATTTTCATGGCTCCTACAATGAGCAGTTCTTC
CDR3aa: CAWSAAGYFHGSYNEQFF

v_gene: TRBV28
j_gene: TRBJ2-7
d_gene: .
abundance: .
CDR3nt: TGTGCCAGCAGTTACTCAGGGTTCTACGAGCAGTACTTC
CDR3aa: CASSYSGFYEQYF

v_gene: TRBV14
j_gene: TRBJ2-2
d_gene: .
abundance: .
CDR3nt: TGTGCCAGCAGCCAAGATGAGACAGGTGTTACCGGGGAGCTGTTTTTT
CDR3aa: CASSQDETGVTGELFF